Given below is one T cell receptor (beta chain) in context. Clones were read by immunoSEQ multiplex PCR, and TCRdb kept only the in-frame ones, dropping some. The sample lists roughly 110,000 clones; under 95% were seen once. With V trimmed by 3 bases and J by 9 bases, 12 bases remained unmatched. The germline gives CDR1 SGHRS, CDR2 YFSETQ. The CDR3 length is 15 residues. The data were taken from a study of blood T cell repertoires in COVID-19. Study details: Specimens from acute and convalescent COVID-19 originated in the United States, Italy and Spain.

This TCR was recovered from a woman in her 30s with acute or convalescent COVID-19. The chain joins TRBV5-1 to TRBJ1-5; 7 bases map to TRBD1. Input material: peripheral blood. In DNA form, the CDR3 reads TGCGCCAGCAGCTCCGGGACAGCCGCCTTTGGGCCCCAGCATTTT. It encodes CASSSGTAAFGPQHF.